The T cell receptor beta chain under discussion was sequenced for a study of STAT5B mutations in CD4+ large granular lymphocyte leukemia. The CDR3 is 14 residues long. Looked up from germline, CDR1 is SGHVS and CDR2 is FQNEAQ. J gave up 11 bases and V 2 bases, and 8 bases lay outside the gene matches. Repertoires were generated with immunoSEQ multiplex PCR, while TCRdb's copy carries only in-frame clones and drops some. The sample holds nearly 20,000 clones, around 84% seen once. V and J are TRBV7-8 and TRBJ1-1; 10 bases are a match to TRBD1. Source material: CD4+ T cells from blood buffy coats. The clonotype comes from a human donor in good health. The CDR3, as DNA: TGTGCCAGCAGCTTATTAGGACAGGGGGGTAACGCTTTCTTT. Protein: CASSLLGQGGNAFF. Full variable domain (missing parts from reference TRBV7-8 and TRBJ1-1): GAGVSQSPRYKVAKRGQDVALRCDPISGHVSLFWYQQALGQGPEFLTYFQNEAQLDKSGLPSDRFFAERPEGSVSTLKIQRTQQEDSAVYLCASSLLGQGGNAFFGQGTRLTVV.